This entry concerns a single TCR beta chain. Repertoires were generated with immunoSEQ multiplex PCR, while TCRdb's copy carries only in-frame clones and drops some. The data contain approximately 220,000 clones, 86% of them singletons. The source of the sample is a study of blood T cell repertoires in COVID-19. Study details: PBMCs, B-cell-depleted T cells, or T cells provided the cDNA or gDNA that made up the material.

Participants' own reports of clinical history determined their cohort assignment. Germline V gives CDR1 DFQATT, CDR2 SNEGSKA (reference sequence). The V end was cut by 5 bases, the J end by 6 bases, with 8 bases between. The CDR3 runs 11 residues. This sequence was found in a woman between 40 and 55 years old with acute COVID-19. The sample taken for sequencing was PBMCs or T cells enriched from blood (not recorded which). V is TRBV20-1 and J is TRBJ2-1; D is possibly TRBD2 (6 bases). CDR3 loop: CSAWRGNEQFF. The DNA of the CDR3 is TGCAGTGCTTGGCGGGGCAATGAGCAGTTCTTC.